The text below deals with one TCR beta chain. The sample comes from a study of shared T cell receptors in the human thymus. V shed 4 bases and J shed 10 bases, with 14 bases lying between them. In germline, CDR1 is MDHEN, CDR2 SYDVKM. CDR3 size: 13 residues. Using immunoSEQ multiplex PCR, the repertoire was profiled, and TCRdb retains in-frame clones only, with some absent. The table has hundreds of thousands of clones, more than 70% seen once. These sequences were also reported in another study, on human thymus T cells. This second report adds: The donors were infants in Finland with congenital heart defects, otherwise immunologically healthy. Corrective cardiac operations yielded the resected thymus tissue. It looked as if thymic and blood repertoires used V and J genes in a biased way. A high degree of thymic repertoire overlap among unrelated individuals was reported in related research.

Sequenced: thymocytes. This sequence was found in a boy under two years old with a congenital heart defect. The J gene is TRBJ1-5, the V gene TRBV28; D remains ambiguous. CDR3 DNA: TGTGCCAGCAGTTCAAAACAACCCCCACCCCAGCATTTT. This gives the protein CASSSKQPPPQHF.